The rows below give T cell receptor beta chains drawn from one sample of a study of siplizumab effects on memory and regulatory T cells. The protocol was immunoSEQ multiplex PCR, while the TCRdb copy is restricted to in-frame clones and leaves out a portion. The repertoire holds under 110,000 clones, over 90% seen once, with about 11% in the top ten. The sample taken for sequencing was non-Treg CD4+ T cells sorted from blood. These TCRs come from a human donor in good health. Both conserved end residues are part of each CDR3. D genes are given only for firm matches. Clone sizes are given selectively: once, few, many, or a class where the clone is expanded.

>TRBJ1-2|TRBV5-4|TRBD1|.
CASSSGTDVAYGYTF
TGTGCCAGCAGCTCCGGGACAGATGTCGCCTATGGCTACACCTTC
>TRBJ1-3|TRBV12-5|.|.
CASGDQDGRPTGNTIYF
TGTGCTAGTGGTGATCAGGACGGGAGGCCAACTGGAAACACCATATATTTT
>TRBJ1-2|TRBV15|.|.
CATSGRGGNYGYTF
TGTGCCACCAGCGGAAGGGGGGGTAACTATGGCTACACCTTC
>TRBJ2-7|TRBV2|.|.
CASRGEATGTYEQYF
TGTGCCAGCAGGGGGGAAGCGACTGGAACCTACGAGCAGTACTTC
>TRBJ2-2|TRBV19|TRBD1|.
CASSARDRVNTGELFF
TGTGCCAGTAGTGCCCGGGACAGGGTCAACACCGGGGAGCTGTTTTTT
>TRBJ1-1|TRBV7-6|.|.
CASSAGTTNTEAFF
TGTGCCAGCAGCGCCGGGACAACGAACACTGAAGCTTTCTTT
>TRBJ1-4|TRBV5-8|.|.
CASSLEAGTNEKLFF
TGTGCCAGCAGCTTGGAGGCAGGGACGAATGAAAAACTGTTTTTT
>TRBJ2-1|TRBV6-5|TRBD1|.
CASSPRTGLRDEQFF
TGTGCCAGCAGTCCTCGGACAGGGCTTAGGGATGAGCAGTTCTTC
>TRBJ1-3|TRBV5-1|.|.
CASSVGAGNTIYF
TGCGCCAGCAGCGTGGGGGCTGGAAACACCATATATTTT
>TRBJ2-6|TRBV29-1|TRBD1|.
CSAGTGSSGANVLTF
TGCAGCGCTGGGACAGGAAGCTCTGGGGCCAACGTCCTGACTTTC
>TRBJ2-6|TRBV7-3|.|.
CASSSTGTGPGGANVLTF
TGTGCCAGCAGCTCGACCGGGACCGGGCCTGGTGGGGCCAACGTCCTGACTTTC
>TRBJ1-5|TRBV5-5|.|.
CASSLERTLSNQPQHF
TGTGCCAGCAGCTTGGAGCGGACCCTTAGCAATCAGCCCCAGCATTTT
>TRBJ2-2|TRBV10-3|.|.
CAISWVERDTGELFF
TGTGCCATCAGTTGGGTTGAACGGGACACCGGGGAGCTGTTTTTT
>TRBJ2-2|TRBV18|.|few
CASSPGFTGELFF
TGTGCCAGCTCACCAGGGTTCACCGGGGAGCTGTTTTTT
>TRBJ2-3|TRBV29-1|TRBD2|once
CSVRTSATFRDTQYF
TGCAGCGTTCGGACTAGCGCAACTTTCAGGGATACGCAGTATTTT
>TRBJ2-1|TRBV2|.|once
CASTARPGLSYNEQFF
TGTGCCAGCACTGCTAGACCGGGTTTAAGTTACAATGAGCAGTTCTTC
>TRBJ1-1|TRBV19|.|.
CASSMRNRGDTEAFF
TGTGCCAGTAGTATGAGAAACCGGGGGGACACTGAAGCTTTCTTT
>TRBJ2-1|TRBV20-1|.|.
CSAAPAHEQFF
TGCAGTGCGGCTCCCGCACATGAGCAGTTCTTC
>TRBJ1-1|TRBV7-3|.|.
CASSPQPGPFTVGAFF
TGTGCCAGCAGCCCTCAACCGGGACCCTTCACCGTCGGTGCTTTCTTT
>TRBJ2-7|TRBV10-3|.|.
CAITPIEGYEQYF
TGTGCCATCACTCCCATTGAGGGCTACGAGCAGTACTTC
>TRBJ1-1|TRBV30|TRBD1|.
CAFGQGQGTEAFF
TGTGCCTTCGGACAGGGGCAGGGCACTGAAGCTTTCTTT
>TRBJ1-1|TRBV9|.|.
CASSVQMNTEAFF
TGTGCCAGCAGCGTACAGATGAACACTGAAGCTTTCTTT
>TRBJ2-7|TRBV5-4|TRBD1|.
CASSRDSYEQYF
TGTGCCAGCAGCAGGGACAGCTACGAGCAGTACTTC
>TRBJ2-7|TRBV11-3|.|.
CASSRRTGGGSYEQYF
TGTGCCAGCAGTCGGAGAACAGGGGGGGGTTCCTACGAGCAGTACTTC
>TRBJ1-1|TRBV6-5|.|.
CASSWAGEAAEAFF
TGTGCCAGCAGTTGGGCAGGGGAAGCGGCTGAAGCTTTCTTT
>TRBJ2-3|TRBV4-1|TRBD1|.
CASSSSRGQPKFSTDTQYF
TGCGCCAGCAGCAGCAGCAGGGGACAGCCCAAATTTAGCACAGATACGCAGTATTTT
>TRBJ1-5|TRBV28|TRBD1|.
CASSWTGNQPQHF
TGTGCCAGCAGTTGGACAGGGAATCAGCCCCAGCATTTT
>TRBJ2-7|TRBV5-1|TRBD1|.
CASSPDRGYEQYF
TGCGCCAGCAGCCCTGACAGGGGCTACGAGCAGTACTTC
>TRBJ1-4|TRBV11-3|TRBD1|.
CASSSVPGQNEKLFF
TGTGCCAGCAGCTCGGTCCCGGGACAGAATGAAAAACTGTTTTTT